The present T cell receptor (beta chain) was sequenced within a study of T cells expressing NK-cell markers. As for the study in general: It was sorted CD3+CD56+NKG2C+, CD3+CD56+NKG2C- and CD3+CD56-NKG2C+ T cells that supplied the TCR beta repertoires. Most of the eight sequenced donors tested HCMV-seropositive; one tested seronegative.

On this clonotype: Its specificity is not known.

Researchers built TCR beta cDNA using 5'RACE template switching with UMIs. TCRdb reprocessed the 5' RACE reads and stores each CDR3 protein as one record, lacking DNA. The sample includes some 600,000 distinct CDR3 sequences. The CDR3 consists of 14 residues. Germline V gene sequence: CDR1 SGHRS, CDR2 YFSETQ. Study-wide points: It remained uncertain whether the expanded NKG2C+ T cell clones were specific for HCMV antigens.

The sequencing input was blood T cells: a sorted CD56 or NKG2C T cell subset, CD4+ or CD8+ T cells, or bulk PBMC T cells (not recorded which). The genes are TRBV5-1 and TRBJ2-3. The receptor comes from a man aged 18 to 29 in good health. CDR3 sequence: CASSLGTSTDTQYF.